These T cell receptor beta chains were read from a single sample in a study of T cells in Graves' hyperthyroidism and ophthalmopathy. TCRdb reprocessed the multiplex PCR reads with MiXCR, giving one entry per CDR3 protein. The sample has about 710,000 distinct CDR3 sequences, 16% seen once. Input material: blood. Source of these receptors: a man younger than 30 with Graves' hyperthyroidism. Each CDR3 is given with its conserved first and last residue. A D gene is named only where the DNA matches it firmly. Rows give clone size only sometimes, using once, few, many, or a class for an expanded clone.

v_call: TRBV12-5; d_call: TRBD1; j_call: TRBJ2-5; clone_size: many; cdr3_nt: TGTGCTAGTGGTACCACAGGGGCCGGGGAGACCCAGTACTTC; cdr3_aa: CASGTTGAGETQYF
v_call: TRBV11-2; d_call: .; j_call: TRBJ2-5; clone_size: many; cdr3_nt: TGTGCCAGCAGCTTAGGTCCGGGCGGGGAGACCCAGTACTTC; cdr3_aa: CASSLGPGGETQYF
v_call: TRBV7-9; d_call: TRBD1; j_call: TRBJ2-5; clone_size: many; cdr3_nt: TGTGCCAGCAGCTTAGTGGCAGGGGGTGAAGAGACCCAGTACTTC; cdr3_aa: CASSLVAGGEETQYF
v_call: TRBV11-3; d_call: .; j_call: TRBJ1-5; clone_size: many; cdr3_nt: TGTGCCACCACGAGGGGATCTTACCATCAGCCCCAGCATTTT; cdr3_aa: CATTRGSYHQPQHF
v_call: TRBV6-6; d_call: TRBD2; j_call: TRBJ2-1; clone_size: few; cdr3_nt: TGTGCCAGCAGTTACGGACTTGAGCGGGAGAGCAATGAGCAGTTCTTC; cdr3_aa: CASSYGLERESNEQFF
v_call: TRBV7-2; d_call: .; j_call: TRBJ1-1; clone_size: few; cdr3_nt: TGTGCCAGCAGCTTTTACAATATGAACACTGAAGCTTTCTTT; cdr3_aa: CASSFYNMNTEAFF
v_call: TRBV7-9; d_call: TRBD1; j_call: TRBJ2-3; clone_size: .; cdr3_nt: TGTGCCAGCTTAAGTACAGGGGCCGATACGCAGTATTTT; cdr3_aa: CASLSTGADTQYF
v_call: TRBV5-1; d_call: .; j_call: TRBJ1-1; clone_size: few; cdr3_nt: TGCGCCAGCAGCTTGGAGGGCCGCGGGGGAGATGAAGCTTTCTTT; cdr3_aa: CASSLEGRGGDEAFF
v_call: TRBV2; d_call: .; j_call: TRBJ2-1; clone_size: .; cdr3_nt: TGTGCCAGCAGTGAAGGGCAGCTCACTGAGCAGTTCTTC; cdr3_aa: CASSEGQLTEQFF
v_call: TRBV7-9; d_call: .; j_call: TRBJ2-7; clone_size: many; cdr3_nt: TGTGCCAGCAGCTTAGTCAGTTGGGGCACGACCTACGAGCAGTACTTC; cdr3_aa: CASSLVSWGTTYEQYF
v_call: TRBV15; d_call: TRBD2; j_call: TRBJ2-3; clone_size: .; cdr3_nt: TGTGCCACCAGCAGATACTTACTAGCGGGTAGCACAGATACGCAGTATTTT; cdr3_aa: CATSRYLLAGSTDTQYF
v_call: TRBV29-1; d_call: .; j_call: TRBJ1-2; clone_size: few; cdr3_nt: TGCAGCGCCCCAGCGGACAGCCGGGGCTATGGCTACACCTTC; cdr3_aa: CSAPADSRGYGYTF
v_call: TRBV29-1; d_call: TRBD1; j_call: TRBJ2-7; clone_size: few; cdr3_nt: TGCAGCGTTGAAGTCCGGGACAGGTACTACGAGCAGTACTTC; cdr3_aa: CSVEVRDRYYEQYF
v_call: TRBV10-3; d_call: TRBD2; j_call: TRBJ2-2; clone_size: .; cdr3_nt: TGTGCCATCAAGGGACTAGCGGGCCCCAACGGGGAGCTGTTTTTT; cdr3_aa: CAIKGLAGPNGELFF
v_call: TRBV6-5; d_call: TRBD2; j_call: TRBJ2-1; clone_size: many; cdr3_nt: TGTGCCAGCAGTTACCTCCCAGGGACTAGCGGGAGCAATGAGCAGTTCTTC; cdr3_aa: CASSYLPGTSGSNEQFF
v_call: TRBV28; d_call: TRBD1; j_call: TRBJ2-7; clone_size: few; cdr3_nt: TGTGCCAGCAGAGCACAGGGGAGCGAGCAGTACTTC; cdr3_aa: CASRAQGSEQYF
v_call: TRBV6-1; d_call: TRBD1; j_call: TRBJ1-1; clone_size: many; cdr3_nt: TGTGCCAGCAGTCAAGACAGGGGAGGGACTGAAGCTTTCTTT; cdr3_aa: CASSQDRGGTEAFF
v_call: TRBV27; d_call: TRBD1; j_call: TRBJ2-7; clone_size: .; cdr3_nt: TGTGCCAGCAGTTTATCCTTCCCGGGGACAGGGCGCGCCTACGAGCAGTACTTC; cdr3_aa: CASSLSFPGTGRAYEQYF
v_call: TRBV6-1; d_call: TRBD1; j_call: TRBJ2-3; clone_size: many; cdr3_nt: TGTGCCAGCAGTGAAAGGGGGGACAGGGAAGTTCCAGATACGCAGTATTTT; cdr3_aa: CASSERGDREVPDTQYF
v_call: TRBV7-2; d_call: TRBD1; j_call: TRBJ2-2; clone_size: few; cdr3_nt: TGTGCCAGCAGCTCCAGGACAGGCGCGAACACCGGGGAGCTGTTTTTT; cdr3_aa: CASSSRTGANTGELFF
v_call: TRBV6-2/TRBV6-3; d_call: TRBD1; j_call: TRBJ2-3; clone_size: many; cdr3_nt: TGTGCCAGCAGTCTTACAGGGGTGCGCGGGACAGATACGCAGTATTTT; cdr3_aa: CASSLTGVRGTDTQYF
v_call: TRBV15; d_call: TRBD1; j_call: TRBJ2-7; clone_size: .; cdr3_nt: TGTGCCACCAGCAGAGGTTGGGGGGGGACAGGGACTACCTACGAGCAGTACTTC; cdr3_aa: CATSRGWGGTGTTYEQYF
v_call: TRBV18; d_call: .; j_call: TRBJ2-3; clone_size: many; cdr3_nt: TGTGCCAGCTCACCAGATACGCAGTATTTT; cdr3_aa: CASSPDTQYF
v_call: TRBV29-1; d_call: TRBD2; j_call: TRBJ2-5; clone_size: .; cdr3_nt: TGCAGCGTGTCCGGACTAGCGGCCCAAGAGACCCAGTACTTC; cdr3_aa: CSVSGLAAQETQYF
v_call: TRBV28; d_call: .; j_call: TRBJ2-7; clone_size: many; cdr3_nt: TGTGCCAGCAGCGGGGGCCAGGCAGCGGCCTACGAGCAGTACTTC; cdr3_aa: CASSGGQAAAYEQYF
v_call: TRBV5-6; d_call: TRBD2; j_call: TRBJ2-1; clone_size: .; cdr3_nt: TGTGCCAGCAGCTTGAGCCCAGGACTAGCGGGAGGGAGAGTGGTGGGGCAGTTCTTC; cdr3_aa: CASSLSPGLAGGRVVGQFF
v_call: TRBV7-3; d_call: .; j_call: TRBJ2-2; clone_size: .; cdr3_nt: TGTGCCAGCAGCTTAAACCCTACGAACACCGGGGAGCTGTTTTTT; cdr3_aa: CASSLNPTNTGELFF
v_call: TRBV2; d_call: .; j_call: TRBJ2-1; clone_size: few; cdr3_nt: TGTGCCAGCAGTGAAAAGGAGGTAGAAACAGATTTGGGGGTGCCGCAGTTCTTC; cdr3_aa: CASSEKEVETDLGVPQFF
v_call: TRBV7-6; d_call: .; j_call: TRBJ2-1; clone_size: .; cdr3_nt: TGTGCCAGCAGCTCCCGACGGGACGGGGAGCAGTTCTTC; cdr3_aa: CASSSRRDGEQFF
v_call: TRBV28; d_call: .; j_call: TRBJ2-5; clone_size: .; cdr3_nt: TGTGCCAGCATCCCCGGGACAGCGGGGGAGACCCAGTACTTC; cdr3_aa: CASIPGTAGETQYF
v_call: TRBV7-2; d_call: .; j_call: TRBJ2-1; clone_size: many; cdr3_nt: TGTGCCAGCAGCTTAGGGCGGCAGTCCAATGAGCAGTTCTTC; cdr3_aa: CASSLGRQSNEQFF
v_call: TRBV28; d_call: TRBD1; j_call: TRBJ1-1; clone_size: few; cdr3_nt: TGTGCCAGCAACACGGACAGGGGGAAGAACACTGAAGCTTTCTTT; cdr3_aa: CASNTDRGKNTEAFF
v_call: TRBV2; d_call: TRBD1; j_call: TRBJ2-7; clone_size: many; cdr3_nt: TGTGCCAGCAGTATTGGGACAGGGCGGTACGAGCAGTACTTC; cdr3_aa: CASSIGTGRYEQYF
v_call: TRBV7-9; d_call: .; j_call: TRBJ2-5; clone_size: .; cdr3_nt: TGTGCCAGCAGCCGAACGAGTGAGACCCAGTACTTC; cdr3_aa: CASSRTSETQYF
v_call: TRBV30; d_call: .; j_call: TRBJ1-1; clone_size: many; cdr3_nt: TGTGCCTGGAGTCTCCGTAACAGGGACACTGAAGCTTTCTTT; cdr3_aa: CAWSLRNRDTEAFF
v_call: TRBV20-1; d_call: TRBD2; j_call: TRBJ2-5; clone_size: .; cdr3_nt: TGCAGTGCTAGAGATAGGCGGGGGGGGGAGACCCAGTACTTC; cdr3_aa: CSARDRRGGETQYF
v_call: TRBV2; d_call: .; j_call: TRBJ2-7; clone_size: few; cdr3_nt: TGTGCCAGCACAGAGTTGAGCTCCTACGAGCAGTACTTC; cdr3_aa: CASTELSSYEQYF
v_call: TRBV6-5; d_call: TRBD1; j_call: TRBJ2-7; clone_size: .; cdr3_nt: TGTGCCAGCAGTTACTCCAGGGGGCAGGGTCTGCACGAGCAGTACTTC; cdr3_aa: CASSYSRGQGLHEQYF
v_call: TRBV30; d_call: TRBD2; j_call: TRBJ2-1; clone_size: many; cdr3_nt: TGTGCCTGGTCCCGACTAGCGGGAGGGGATGAGCAGTTCTTC; cdr3_aa: CAWSRLAGGDEQFF
v_call: TRBV28; d_call: .; j_call: TRBJ1-1; clone_size: .; cdr3_nt: TGTGCCAGCAGTTTATCCCAGGGAGTCGCTGAAGCTTTCTTT; cdr3_aa: CASSLSQGVAEAFF
v_call: TRBV20-1; d_call: TRBD1; j_call: TRBJ1-4; clone_size: many; cdr3_nt: TGCAGTGCAGAGGGGGCTCGGGTGTTTTTT; cdr3_aa: CSAEGARVFF
v_call: TRBV19; d_call: .; j_call: TRBJ1-1; clone_size: .; cdr3_nt: TGTGCCAGTGGGGCAGGTGACTTCAACACTGAAGCTTTCTTT; cdr3_aa: CASGAGDFNTEAFF
v_call: TRBV20-1; d_call: .; j_call: TRBJ2-7; clone_size: many; cdr3_nt: TGCAGTGCCCCAGGTGTCGCCTACGAGCAGTACTTC; cdr3_aa: CSAPGVAYEQYF
v_call: TRBV5-5; d_call: .; j_call: TRBJ2-7; clone_size: .; cdr3_nt: TGTGCCAGCAGCTTGCAGGGGACACATTACTCCTACGAGCAGTACTTC; cdr3_aa: CASSLQGTHYSYEQYF
v_call: TRBV5-1; d_call: .; j_call: TRBJ2-7; clone_size: many; cdr3_nt: TGCGCCAGCAGCCTGGGTCTGGCGGAGGGACCTTCCTACGAGCAGTACTTC; cdr3_aa: CASSLGLAEGPSYEQYF
v_call: TRBV28; d_call: .; j_call: TRBJ1-6; clone_size: many; cdr3_nt: TGTGCCAGCAGTTGGACGAGCGTTAATTCACCCCTCCACTTT; cdr3_aa: CASSWTSVNSPLHF
v_call: TRBV30; d_call: TRBD1; j_call: TRBJ2-7; clone_size: many; cdr3_nt: TGTGCCTGGAACCCCGGGACAGACCGATACGAGCAGTACTTC; cdr3_aa: CAWNPGTDRYEQYF
v_call: TRBV29-1; d_call: .; j_call: TRBJ2-7; clone_size: few; cdr3_nt: TGCAGCGTTGCGGGAACCTACGAGCAGTACTTC; cdr3_aa: CSVAGTYEQYF